Following are 13 T cell receptor beta chains from one sample sequenced in a study of shared clonotypes between healthy human individuals. Cells designated naive CD8 were CD45RO-negative and were positively selected for CCR7, with terminally differentiated effector memory CD45RA+ cells excluded. The method was immunoSEQ multiplex PCR; TCRdb's version includes in-frame clones alone and lacks a portion of them. The sample contains 550,000 to 650,000 clones, roughly 95% of which appear only once. Specimen: naive CD8+ T cells sorted from blood. The origin of the receptors is a woman aged 25 to 45 in good health.

The CDR3 region has the DNA TGTGCTAGTGGACTAGCGGGAGACTCCGGGGAGCTGTTTTTT. This gives the protein CASGLAGDSGELFF. This chain links TRBV12-5 with TRBJ2-2; TRBD2 matches 11 bases. This CDR3 has 14 residues. The germline V gene has CDR1 LGHNT and CDR2 FRNRAP. With V trimmed by 6 bases and J by 6 bases, 3 bases remained unmatched.

V and J are TRBV28 and TRBJ2-3; weak D call: TRBD2 (5 bases). CDR1 and CDR2 from the germline V gene are MDHEN and SYDVKM. V lost 1 base, J lost 5 bases, and 13 bases lay in between. The CDR3 runs to 15 residues. The CDR3 reads CASSLLGAEKDTQYF. The CDR3 region has the DNA TGTGCCAGCAGTTTATTGGGAGCGGAAAAAGATACGCAGTATTTT.

The chain recombines TRBV29-1 with TRBJ2-5; 12 bases line up with TRBD2. The CDR3 spans 15 residues. The V gene end was trimmed by 6 bases and the J gene end by 1 base; junction bases not matched to a gene: 6. From germline, CDR1 is SQVTM and CDR2 ANQGSEA. The CDR3 sequence: CSVPGLAGSQETQYF. The CDR3 DNA sequence: TGCAGCGTCCCCGGACTAGCGGGGTCCCAAGAGACCCAGTACTTC.

The chain employs TRBV13 and TRBJ2-7; 7 positions match TRBD2. CDR1 and CDR2 (germline): PRHDT, FYEKMQ (reference sequence). This CDR3 region has 16 residues. Losses at the gene ends were 4 bases for V and 2 bases for J; bases not matched to a gene: 11. In DNA form, the CDR3 reads TGTGCCAGCAGCTCCGGGGAGGGCTCCCTTGCCTACGAGCAGTACTTC. Translation gives CASSSGEGSLAYEQYF. The variable domain in full, completed from reference TRBV13 and TRBJ2-7, reads AAGVIQSPRHLIKEKRETATLKCYPIPRHDTVYWYQQGPGQDPQFLISFYEKMQSDKGSIPDRFSAQQFSDYHSELNMSSLELGDSALYFCASSSGEGSLAYEQYFGPGTRLTVT.

The rearrangement uses TRBV6-5 and TRBJ2-3, with D maybe TRBD2 (5 bases). V lost 3 bases and J 0 bases, leaving 13 bases between the germline ends. Germline V lookup: CDR1 MNHEY, CDR2 SVGAGI. The CDR3 length is 16 residues. In DNA, the CDR3 is TGTGCCAGCAGTTATAAAGCGGTTACTAGCACAGATACGCAGTATTTT. Its protein product is CASSYKAVTSTDTQYF.

The DNA for the CDR3 is TGTGCCAGCAGTGAATGGAGGACAGGCCAAGAGACCCAGTACTTC. It encodes CASSEWRTGQETQYF. The chain employs TRBV25-1 and TRBJ2-5; 7 bases fit TRBD1. Germline V gene sequence: CDR1 MGHDK, CDR2 SYGVNS. The CDR3 is made up of 15 amino acids. The V and J ends lost 1 base and 1 base, in that order; junction bases with no gene match: 3.

The J gene is TRBJ2-7, the V gene TRBV29-1; 9 bases fit TRBD1. The length of the CDR3 is 14 residues. V dropped 0 bases and J dropped 4; count of bases not matched to a gene: 4. Germline CDR1 SQVTM, CDR2 ANQGSEA. CDR3 nucleotides: TGCAGCGTTGAAGAGGGACAGGGTACTTACGAGCAGTACTTC. Amino acid sequence: CSVEEGQGTYEQYF.

The chain couples TRBV28 to TRBJ2-7, with 7 positions matching TRBD1. With V trimmed by 3 bases and J by 6 bases, 11 bases remained unmatched. The CDR3 has 15 amino acids. Germline CDR1 and CDR2: MDHEN and SYDVKM. DNA for the CDR3: TGTGCCAGCAGTTTGCTCTTGACAGGGAAAGGCGAGCAGTACTTC. Encoded protein: CASSLLLTGKGEQYF.

V is TRBV28 and J is TRBJ1-5, with 7 bases that match TRBD1. From germline, CDR1 is MDHEN and CDR2 SYDVKM. CDR3 size: 15 residues. V lost 5 bases, J lost 4 bases, and 8 bases stayed unmatched. CDR3 loop: CASSITGVGNQPQHF. The CDR3 DNA is TGTGCCAGCAGTATAACAGGGGTTGGTAATCAGCCCCAGCATTTT.

The chain couples TRBV4-1 to TRBJ1-1; D gene unclear. The CDR3 spans 13 residues. The ends were cut back, 5 bases at V and 6 bases at J, with 13 bases in the middle. Germline CDR1 MGHRA, CDR2 YSYEKL. The DNA for the CDR3 is TGCGCCAGCAGCTACAGCCCGGGCGCTGAAGCTTTCTTT. Protein: CASSYSPGAEAFF.

The genes are TRBV11-2 and TRBJ2-2; possibly TRBD2 for D (7 bases). V lost 4 bases to trimming and J lost 3 bases, with 21 bases between them. CDR1 and CDR2 (germline): SGHAT, FQNNGV. This CDR3 has 18 amino acids. This chain's CDR3 is CASSSPVWGLADTGELFF. The CDR3 DNA sequence: TGTGCCAGCAGCTCTCCGGTTTGGGGGCTAGCGGACACCGGGGAGCTGTTTTTT. Full variable domain (missing parts from reference TRBV11-2 and TRBJ2-2): EAGVAQSPRYKIIEKRQSVAFWCNPISGHATLYWYQQILGQGPKLLIQFQNNGVVDDSQLPKDRFSAERLKGVDSTLKIQPAKLEDSAVYLCASSSPVWGLADTGELFFGEGSRLTVL.

This rearrangement joins TRBV10-3 to TRBJ1-2; D is ambiguous. V was cut by 3 bases and J by 7 bases, with 9 bases left in between. The CDR3 extends over 12 amino acids. Germline-derived CDR1 and CDR2 are ENHRY and SYGVKD. This chain's CDR3 is CAISDSLSGYTF. CDR3 in DNA: TGTGCCATCAGTGATTCCCTCTCTGGCTACACCTTC.

The J gene is TRBJ2-1, the V gene TRBV11-2, with D perhaps matching TRBD1 or TRBD2 (5 bases each). Germline CDR1 reads SGHAT; CDR2 reads FQNNGV. The CDR3 sequence is 14 residues long. V was trimmed by 7 bases and J by 6 bases, leaving 16 bases between them. The CDR3 bases are TGTGCCAGCACCGGGACCGACGGAAGCAATGAGCAGTTCTTC. Translating it yields CASTGTDGSNEQFF. Full variable domain (missing parts from reference TRBV11-2 and TRBJ2-1): EAGVAQSPRYKIIEKRQSVAFWCNPISGHATLYWYQQILGQGPKLLIQFQNNGVVDDSQLPKDRFSAERLKGVDSTLKIQPAKLEDSAVYLCASTGTDGSNEQFFGPGTRLTVL.